These T cell receptor beta chains were read from a single sample in a study of T cells in Graves' hyperthyroidism and ophthalmopathy. TCRdb reanalysed the multiplex PCR reads using MiXCR and keeps one entry per CDR3 protein. The sample holds more than 550,000 distinct CDR3 sequences; roughly 20% are singletons and the top ten take approximately 15%. Sequenced sample: blood. These receptors all come from a woman aged 50 to 60 with Graves' hyperthyroidism that later progressed to Graves' ophthalmopathy. Both conserved end residues are part of each CDR3. The order of the fields is V gene, D gene, CDR3 protein. D genes are given only for firm matches.

V: TRBV7-8; D: -; CDR3: CASSLGPSGPGNEQFF
V: TRBV12-3/TRBV12-4; D: -; CDR3: CASSPGLINEKLFF
V: TRBV6-6; D: -; CDR3: CASSYSQGETQYF
V: TRBV30; D: TRBD2; CDR3: CAWSISLASGGFADTQYF
V: TRBV5-1; D: -; CDR3: CASSYGSGAEGEQFF
V: TRBV7-2; D: -; CDR3: CASSLGPGTVRTTNEKLFF
V: TRBV25-1; D: -; CDR3: CASSEFRGAEGTQYF
V: TRBV2; D: -; CDR3: CASGQGGYEQYF
V: TRBV29-1; D: -; CDR3: CSVEGQHTEAFF
V: TRBV12-3/TRBV12-4; D: TRBD1; CDR3: CASSKGTDFYYGYTF
V: TRBV4-1; D: TRBD1; CDR3: CASRETGTLTEAFF
V: TRBV7-3; D: -; CDR3: CASSLTSYNEQFF
V: TRBV20-1; D: -; CDR3: CSAKTPSSGASGNTIYF
V: TRBV7-6; D: -; CDR3: CASSFPRGEGDNEQFF
V: TRBV6-2/TRBV6-3; D: -; CDR3: CASSYSTVYNEQFF
V: TRBV2; D: -; CDR3: CASSERAAYSNQPQHF
V: TRBV20-1; D: -; CDR3: CSAGRGGNTGELFF
V: TRBV7-6; D: TRBD2; CDR3: CASSLTSGGASSGANVLTF
V: TRBV5-1; D: -; CDR3: CASSFTGGAYTGELFF
V: TRBV6-1; D: -; CDR3: CASSEAYRDGYTF
V: TRBV4-1; D: -; CDR3: CASSQESWGAGEQFF
V: TRBV6-1; D: TRBD2; CDR3: CASRLGLAGDHTGELFF
V: TRBV20-1; D: -; CDR3: CSARVRGKLQTRANEKLFF
V: TRBV9; D: -; CDR3: CASTHMRPGGRGSEQYF
V: TRBV5-1; D: TRBD1; CDR3: CASSPVPGQGSERTQYF
V: TRBV5-5; D: -; CDR3: CASSYQESSYNEQFF
V: TRBV3-1; D: TRBD1; CDR3: CASSFQLGQGSTEAFF
V: TRBV6-1; D: TRBD2; CDR3: CASSEGGGCSYEQYF
V: TRBV20-1; D: -; CDR3: CSALGAGPYNEQFF
V: TRBV9; D: TRBD1; CDR3: CASSVGPGGVSAVYYGYTF
V: TRBV6-2/TRBV6-3; D: TRBD1; CDR3: CASSSQQGGTEAFF
V: TRBV4-2; D: -; CDR3: CASSQGPGASTDTQYF
V: TRBV7-9; D: TRBD1; CDR3: CASSLPGGSCNEQFF
V: TRBV20-1; D: -; CDR3: CSARVWTGSNLSSYNSPLHF
V: TRBV20-1; D: TRBD2; CDR3: CSARDVLRAGGLTDTQYF
V: TRBV19; D: -; CDR3: CASSPFQAQETQYF
V: TRBV5-5; D: -; CDR3: CASSLREGTTGNTIYF
V: TRBV4-1; D: -; CDR3: CASSHMRGDTEAFF
V: TRBV20-1; D: -; CDR3: CSASSGVPEAFF
V: TRBV3-1; D: TRBD2; CDR3: CASSQEGGRGNEQFF
V: TRBV5-1; D: TRBD1; CDR3: CASSLGRDRGLGNEQFF
V: TRBV7-6; D: -; CDR3: CASSPNQGGVTEAFF
V: TRBV2; D: -; CDR3: CASLRAGVVNTEAFF
V: TRBV30; D: -; CDR3: CAWSVQEGVYGYTF
V: TRBV7-3; D: -; CDR3: CASSGGGETQYF
V: TRBV12-3/TRBV12-4; D: -; CDR3: CASSLRGVQPQHF
V: TRBV20-1; D: -; CDR3: CSAKDTTYEQYF
V: TRBV6-2/TRBV6-3; D: -; CDR3: CASRTRRETQYF
V: TRBV10-3; D: -; CDR3: CAIPKNEKLFF
V: TRBV3-1; D: -; CDR3: CASSQTADGQFF
V: TRBV2; D: -; CDR3: CASMWGSYTQYF
V: TRBV27; D: -; CDR3: CASTLHPLAEAFF